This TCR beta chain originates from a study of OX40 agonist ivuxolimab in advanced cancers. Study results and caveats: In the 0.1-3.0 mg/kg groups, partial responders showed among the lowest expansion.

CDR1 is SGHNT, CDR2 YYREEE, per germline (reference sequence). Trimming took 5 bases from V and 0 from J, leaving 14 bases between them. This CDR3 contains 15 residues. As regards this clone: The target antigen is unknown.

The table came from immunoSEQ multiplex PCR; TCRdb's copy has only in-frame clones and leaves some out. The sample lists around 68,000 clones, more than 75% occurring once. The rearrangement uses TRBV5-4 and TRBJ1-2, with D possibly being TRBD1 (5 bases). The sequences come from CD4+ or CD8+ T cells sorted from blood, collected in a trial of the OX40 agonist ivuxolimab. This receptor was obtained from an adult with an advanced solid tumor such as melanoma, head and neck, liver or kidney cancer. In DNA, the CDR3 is TGTGCCAGCAGGGATGCAGGGTTGGCTAACTATGGCTACACCTTC. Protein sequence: CASRDAGLANYGYTF.